The clone carrying this TCR beta chain was observed once. The CDR3 spans 14 residues. Looked up from germline, CDR1 is KGHSH and CDR2 is LQKENI. The V end was cut by 3 bases, the J end by 9 bases, with 15 bases between. Followed longitudinally, the Seattle patients had been enrolled during active infection. This sample is drawn from a study of blood T cell repertoires in COVID-19. Study overall: Sites across the United States, Italy and Spain contributed samples from acute and convalescent COVID-19.

Per the original methods: Reference gene primers were amplified, and this amplification served to estimate nucleated cell counts. Assay: immunoSEQ multiplex PCR; the TCRdb copy retains only in-frame clones and omits some. The D gene and trimming were derived from the DNA, and the V and J assignments and clone size from that table. The top ten clones hold 7.5% of a sample with 200,000 to 250,000 clones, 75% to 85% of them seen once. The sample taken for sequencing was peripheral blood. The source of this sequence is a woman aged 80 or over with COVID-19, enrolled during active disease. This sequence joins TRBV18 and TRBJ2-1; D is perhaps TRBD1 (6 bases). The CDR3 here is CASSPLTGLGEQFF. The CDR3 DNA sequence: TGTGCCAGCTCACCGTTAACAGGGCTCGGTGAGCAGTTCTTC.